The clone carrying this T cell receptor beta chain was detected many times. Its antigen is not identified. The authors deemed Graves' hyperthyroidism stable absent ophthalmopathy progression within 18 months. Patients having uncontrolled infection, another autoimmune disease, pregnancy or lactation were not included. This sample was taken from a study of T cells in Graves' hyperthyroidism and ophthalmopathy. Study-wide results and caveats: Blood samples included most of the expanded thyroid clonotypes exceeding 0.001. Ophthalmopathy was predicted by the model a median of approximately 6 months ahead of onset.

The CDR3 regions of TCR beta were amplified from RNA transcripts. HTBI primers drove first-round RT-PCR of the TCR CDR3. TCRdb passed the multiplex PCR reads through MiXCR, listing each CDR3 protein once. The table has around 350,000 distinct CDR3 sequences, about 19% seen once. The CDR3 is made up of 12 amino acids. V shed 1 base and J shed 8 bases, with 11 bases lying between them. Germline CDR1 SQVTM, CDR2 ANQGSEA. V usage is TRBV29-1 and J usage is TRBJ1-2; D call uncertain. The clonotype comes from a woman between 18 and 29 years old with Graves' hyperthyroidism. The sequenced sample was blood. The CDR3 protein is CSVEGLQSGYTF. As DNA, the CDR3 is TGCAGCGTTGAAGGACTCCAGAGCGGCTACACCTTC.